A single sample is the source of the 17 T cell receptor beta chains below, sequenced in a study of naive and memory T cell subsets. An equimolar mix of two oligonucleotides served as the beta constant-region primer for TRBC1 and TRBC2. TCRdb processed the UMI-ligation and nested PCR reads anew with MiXCR; each CDR3 protein has one entry. The sample lists some 87,000 distinct CDR3 sequences; 7% were seen once. Sequenced: central memory CD4+ T cells from blood. These receptors all stem from a human donor in good health.

This clonotype appeared many times. The J gene is TRBJ1-4, the V gene TRBV3-1, with 10 bases aligning to TRBD1. Germline V gene sequence: CDR1 LGHDT, CDR2 YNNKEL (reference sequence). This CDR3 is 14 amino acids long. V lost 6 bases and J lost 8; bases outside the gene matches: 6. The CDR3 coding sequence is TGTGCCAGCAGTTTCGGGACAGGGGAAGAAAAACTGTTTTTT. It translates to CASSFGTGEEKLFF.

The chain uses TRBV4-2 and TRBJ2-1; 8 nucleotides match TRBD1. Germline V gene lookup returns CDR1 LGHNA and CDR2 YNFKEQ. The CDR3 loop spans 14 amino acids. The V and J ends lost 4 bases and 5 bases, in that order; junction bases with no gene match: 4. CDR3 region: CASSPGQANNEQFF. In nucleotides, the CDR3 is TGTGCCAGCAGCCCGGGACAGGCAAACAATGAGCAGTTCTTC.

This clonotype has at least ten counts. CDR3 in DNA: TGCAGCGTTCGTGCAGGGGTGGTCAATGAGCAGTTCTTC. Encoded protein: CSVRAGVVNEQFF. The chain has TRBV29-1 and TRBJ2-1, with a tentative D call TRBD1 (6 bases). CDR1 is SQVTM and CDR2 is ANQGSEA in the germline V gene. Trimming removed 5 bases at V and 6 bases at J, with 14 bases between. There are 13 residues in the CDR3.

This clonotype showed up just a few times. J is TRBJ1-5 and V is TRBV7-2; unclear D gene. V was shortened by 3 bases and J by 0 bases, with 9 bases between the two germline ends. The CDR3 is made up of 15 amino acids. Per germline, CDR1 SGHTA and CDR2 FQGNSA. The CDR3 spells CASSFSPNSNQPQHF. CDR3 nucleotide sequence: TGTGCCAGCAGCTTTTCTCCCAATAGCAATCAGCCCCAGCATTTT.

This sequence joins TRBV12-3 or TRBV12-4 and TRBJ2-1; TRBD1 aligns across 10 bases. The V and J ends lost 4 bases and 8 bases, in that order; junction bases with no gene match: 11. CDR3 length equals 16 residues. The CDR3 sequence: CASSSRDRGRSDEQFF. Here the CDR3 DNA reads TGTGCCAGCAGTTCCCGGGACAGGGGAAGGTCTGATGAGCAGTTCTTC.

This clonotype was seen ten or more times. The chain joins TRBV20-1 to TRBJ1-5, with 8 positions matching TRBD1. The V and J ends lost 3 bases and 7 bases, in that order; junction bases with no gene match: 5. Germline-derived CDR1 and CDR2 are DFQATT and SNEGSKA (reference sequence). The CDR3 runs to 13 residues. CDR3 amino acids: CSASRGPGQPQHF. The CDR3 DNA follows: TGCAGTGCTAGCAGGGGGCCCGGCCAGCCCCAGCATTTT.

This clonotype was found a few times. This sequence joins TRBV7-9 and TRBJ2-5; D is uncertain. V was trimmed by 1 base and J by 4 bases, leaving 10 bases between them. Germline values: CDR1 SEHNR, CDR2 FQNEAQ (reference sequence). CDR3 size: 14 residues. The CDR3 is CASSLVLGPETQYF. The DNA of the CDR3 is TGTGCCAGCAGCTTAGTGCTGGGCCCAGAGACCCAGTACTTC. The whole variable domain, filled in from reference TRBV7-9 and TRBJ2-5, reads DTGVSQNPRHKITKRGQNVTFRCDPISEHNRLYWYRQTLGQGPEFLTYFQNEAQLEKSRLLSDRFSAERPKGSFSTLEIQRTEQGDSAMYLCASSLVLGPETQYFGPGTRLLVL.

Ten or more counts support this clonotype. This rearrangement joins TRBV7-2 to TRBJ2-3; 11 nucleotides line up with TRBD2. The CDR3 is 20 amino acids. V lost 0 bases and J lost 0; bases outside the gene matches: 11. Germline V gives CDR1 SGHTA, CDR2 FQGNSA. CDR3 DNA sequence: TGTGCCAGCAGCTTAGCTCTAGCGGGGGGTGGAGGGGGTAGCACAGATACGCAGTATTTT. As protein: CASSLALAGGGGGSTDTQYF.

This clonotype was seen many times. In DNA, the CDR3 is TGTGCCAGCAGATCCCATCTTCGGACTAGCGGGGGGAGCTACGAGCAGTACTTC. Amino acids: CASRSHLRTSGGSYEQYF. The chain has TRBV6-2 or TRBV6-3 and TRBJ2-7; TRBD2 aligns across 14 bases. CDR3 length: 18 residues. V lost 6 bases, J lost 3 bases, and 13 bases stayed unmatched. Germline V gives CDR1 MNHEY, CDR2 SVGEGT.

This chain connects TRBV19 to TRBJ2-3; D may be TRBD2 (6 bases). The CDR3 contains 13 residues. V was shortened by 1 base and J by 4 bases, with 6 bases between the two germline ends. Per germline, CDR1 LNHDA and CDR2 SQIVND (reference sequence). The chain's CDR3 is CASSIAGADTQYF. The DNA of the CDR3 is TGTGCCAGTAGTATAGCGGGGGCAGATACGCAGTATTTT. The variable domain in full, completed from reference TRBV19 and TRBJ2-3, reads DGGITQSPKYLFRKEGQNVTLSCEQNLNHDAMYWYRQDPGQGLRLIYYSQIVNDFQKGDIAEGYSVSREKKESFPLTVTSAQKNPTAFYLCASSIAGADTQYFGPGTRLTVL.

V gene TRBV6-1 combines with J gene TRBJ2-7, with D maybe TRBD1 (6 bases). The V end lost 6 bases, the J end lost 7 bases, and 10 bases lay between the germline ends. Per the germline V gene, CDR1 is MNHNS and CDR2 is SASEGT. The CDR3 loop spans 11 amino acids. The CDR3 loop reads CASRTGQEQYF. The CDR3 DNA sequence: TGTGCCAGCAGAACGGGACAAGAGCAGTACTTC.

This clonotype occurred many times. The V call is TRBV7-2, the J call TRBJ1-5; D is unresolved. Trimming removed 0 bases at V and 4 bases at J, with 1 base between. This CDR3 has 12 amino acids. The germline CDR1 and CDR2 sequences are SGHTA and FQGNSA. CDR3 in amino acids: CASSLANQPQHF. In nucleotides, the CDR3 is TGTGCCAGCAGCTTAGCGAATCAGCCCCAGCATTTT.

This clonotype has at least ten counts. The chain is built from TRBV2 and TRBJ2-1, with TRBD2 matching over 8 bases. The CDR3 totals 13 residues. V lost 6 bases and J lost 12; bases outside the gene matches: 10. The germline CDR1 and CDR2 sequences are SNHLY and FYNNEI. The CDR3 sequence: CASRPTPTSGQFF. The CDR3 DNA follows: TGTGCCAGCAGACCCACGCCAACTAGCGGGCAGTTCTTC.

With regard to this clonotype: This may be a read error, as it is one base from a much larger clone. CDR3: CASSLGGRLRFF. The CDR3 nucleotides read TGTGCCAGCAGTTTAGGTGGTCGGTTGCGGTTCTTC. The chain has TRBV12-3 or TRBV12-4 and TRBJ2-1; D is unresolved. The CDR3 runs 12 residues. Trimming left V 1 base short and J 15 bases short, with 13 bases between.

In this sample, this clonotype turned up many times. The rearrangement links TRBV7-8 to TRBJ1-5, with D unresolved. This CDR3 spans 13 amino acids. Germline assignment: CDR1 SGHVS and CDR2 FQNEAQ. Deletions cut 5 bases from V and 3 bases from J, with 8 bases between. The CDR3 loop is CASSPDNNQPQHF. In nucleotides, the CDR3 is TGTGCCAGCAGCCCCGACAACAATCAGCCCCAGCATTTT.

The chain joins TRBV12-3 or TRBV12-4 to TRBJ2-3; 13 bases match TRBD2. Germline trimming cut 5 bases from V and 4 bases from J; bases unmatched to any gene: 6. The CDR3 spans 16 residues. CDR3 protein: CASSLRTSGGPDTQYF. CDR3 DNA: TGTGCCAGCAGTCTAAGGACTAGCGGGGGACCAGATACGCAGTATTTT.

V is TRBV29-1 and J is TRBJ1-2, with 10 bases fitting TRBD1. The CDR3 loop spans 12 amino acids. The germline V gene encodes CDR1 SQVTM and CDR2 ANQGSEA. With 6 bases clipped from V and 8 bases from J, the junction kept 6 bases outside the gene matches. CDR3 in DNA: TGCAGCGTGGGGACAGGGGACACGGGCTACACCTTC. Protein sequence: CSVGTGDTGYTF.